This entry features one TCR beta chain sequence. The antigen is not known. Employing constant-segment primers, 5'RACE generated TCR alpha and TCR beta cDNA libraries bearing sample barcodes and UMIs. From the 5' RACE reads, TCRdb called clonotypes with MiXCR, one entry per CDR3 protein. Of approximately 180,000 distinct CDR3 sequences listed, approximately 16% were seen once; the top ten hold 2% to 2.5%. CDR3 size: 14 residues. Germline V CDR1 and CDR2: SQVTM, ANQGSEA. Losses at the gene ends were 4 bases for V and 2 bases for J; bases not matched to a gene: 6. The source of the sample is a study of T-cell memory formation after mild COVID-19. As for the study in general: TCR clusters largely stayed donor specific.

General study points: Prior to infection, memory already included some responding clones, suggesting cross-reactive memory joined.

Sequencing was done on a sample of PBMCs or a T cell subset sorted from them (not recorded which). This chain uses TRBV29-1 with TRBJ2-5; the match to TRBD1 covers 8 bases. The TCR was taken from an adult woman who had mild COVID-19 (a few samples of this study predate the infection). Cell type and time point are not known. The CDR3 protein is CSVGRTGPQETQYF. DNA of the CDR3: TGCAGCGTTGGTCGGACAGGGCCACAAGAGACCCAGTACTTC.